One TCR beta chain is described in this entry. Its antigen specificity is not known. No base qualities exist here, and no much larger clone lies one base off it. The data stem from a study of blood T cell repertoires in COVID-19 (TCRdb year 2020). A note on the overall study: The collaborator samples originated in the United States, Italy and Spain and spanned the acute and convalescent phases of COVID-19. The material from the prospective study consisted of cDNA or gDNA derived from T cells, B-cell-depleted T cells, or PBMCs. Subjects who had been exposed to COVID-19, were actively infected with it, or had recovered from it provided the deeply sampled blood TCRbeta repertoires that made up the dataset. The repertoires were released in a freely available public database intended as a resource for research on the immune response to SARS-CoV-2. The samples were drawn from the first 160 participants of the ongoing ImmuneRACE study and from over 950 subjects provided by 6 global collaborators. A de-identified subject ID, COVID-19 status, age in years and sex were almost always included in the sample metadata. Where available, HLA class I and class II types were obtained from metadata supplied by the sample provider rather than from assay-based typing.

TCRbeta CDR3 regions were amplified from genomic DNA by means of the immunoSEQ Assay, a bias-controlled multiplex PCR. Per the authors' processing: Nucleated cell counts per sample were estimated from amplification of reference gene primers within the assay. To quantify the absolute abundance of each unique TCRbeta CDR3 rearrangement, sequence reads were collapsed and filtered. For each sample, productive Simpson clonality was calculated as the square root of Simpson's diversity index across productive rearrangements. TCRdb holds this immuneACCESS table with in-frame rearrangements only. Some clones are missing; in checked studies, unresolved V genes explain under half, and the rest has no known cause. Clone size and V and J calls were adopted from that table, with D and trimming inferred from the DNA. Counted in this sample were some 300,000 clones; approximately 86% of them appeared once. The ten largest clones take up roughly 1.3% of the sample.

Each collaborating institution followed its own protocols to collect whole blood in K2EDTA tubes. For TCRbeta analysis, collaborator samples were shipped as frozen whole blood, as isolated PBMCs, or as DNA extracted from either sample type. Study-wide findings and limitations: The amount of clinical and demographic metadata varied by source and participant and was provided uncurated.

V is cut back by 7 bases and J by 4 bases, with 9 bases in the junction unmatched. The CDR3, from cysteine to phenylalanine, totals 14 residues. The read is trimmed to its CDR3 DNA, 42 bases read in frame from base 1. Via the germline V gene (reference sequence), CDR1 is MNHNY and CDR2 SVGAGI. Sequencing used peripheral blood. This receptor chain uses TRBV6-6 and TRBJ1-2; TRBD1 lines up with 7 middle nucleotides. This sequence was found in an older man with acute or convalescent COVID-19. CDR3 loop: CASTNSRDSYGYTF. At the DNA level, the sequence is TGTGCCAGCACCAACTCCCGGGACAGCTATGGCTACACCTTC.